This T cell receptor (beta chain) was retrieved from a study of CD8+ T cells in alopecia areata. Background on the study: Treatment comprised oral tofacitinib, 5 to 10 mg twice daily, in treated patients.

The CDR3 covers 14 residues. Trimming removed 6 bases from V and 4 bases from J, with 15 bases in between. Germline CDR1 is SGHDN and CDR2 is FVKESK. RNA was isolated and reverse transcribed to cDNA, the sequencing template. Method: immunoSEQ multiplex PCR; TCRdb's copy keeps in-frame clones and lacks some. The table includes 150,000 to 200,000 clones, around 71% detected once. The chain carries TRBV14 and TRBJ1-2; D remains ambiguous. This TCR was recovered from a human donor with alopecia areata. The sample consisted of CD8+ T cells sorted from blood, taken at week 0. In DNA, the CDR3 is TGTGCCAGCAGTCTAAACCCGAGGGCCTATGGCTACACCTTC. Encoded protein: CASSLNPRAYGYTF.